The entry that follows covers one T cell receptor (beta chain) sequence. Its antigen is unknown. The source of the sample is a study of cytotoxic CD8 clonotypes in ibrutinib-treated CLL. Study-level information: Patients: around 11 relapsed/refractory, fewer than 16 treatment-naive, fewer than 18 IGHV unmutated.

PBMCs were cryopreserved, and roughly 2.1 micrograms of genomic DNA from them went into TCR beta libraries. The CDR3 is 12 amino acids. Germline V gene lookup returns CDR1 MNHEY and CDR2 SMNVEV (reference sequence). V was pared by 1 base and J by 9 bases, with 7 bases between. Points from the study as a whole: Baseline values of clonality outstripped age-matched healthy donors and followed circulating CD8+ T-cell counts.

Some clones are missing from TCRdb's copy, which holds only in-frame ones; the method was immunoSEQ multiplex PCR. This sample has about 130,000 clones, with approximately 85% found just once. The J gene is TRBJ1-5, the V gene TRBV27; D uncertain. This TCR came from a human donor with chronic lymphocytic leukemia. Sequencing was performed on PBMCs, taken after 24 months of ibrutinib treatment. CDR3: CASSLYPGPQHF. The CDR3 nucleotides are TGTGCCAGCAGTTTATACCCGGGGCCCCAGCATTTT.